One and the same sample provided the 5 T cell receptor beta chains below, sequenced in a study of T cell changes during pregnancy in multiple sclerosis. Assay used: immunoSEQ multiplex PCR; TCRdb lists only in-frame clones, some missing. The table shows 28,000 or so clones, with roughly 90% occurring only once. Sequencing used CD8+ T cells from peripheral blood mononuclear cells, obtained in the second trimester of pregnancy. The receptors shown here come from a female donor with multiple sclerosis, enrolled in a pregnancy study.

The chain couples TRBV5-4 to TRBJ2-3, with 8 bases that match TRBD2. The CDR3 totals 15 residues. The J segment lost 3 bases and the V segment lost 0 bases, leaving 3 bases of the junction unmatched. Per germline, CDR1 SGHNT and CDR2 YYREEE (reference sequence). For the CDR3, the DNA is TGTGCCAGCAGCTTGGCGGGGGGGCCGACAGATACGCAGTATTTT. Translating gives CASSLAGGPTDTQYF.

V and J are TRBV4-1 and TRBJ1-3; D is uncertain. Germline CDR1 is MGHRA and CDR2 is YSYEKL. V was pared by 2 bases and J by 3 bases, with 8 bases between. This CDR3 is 14 amino acids long. In nucleotides, the CDR3 is TGCGCCAGCAGCCAACAGGAAGGTGGAAACACCATATATTTT. It is translated as CASSQQEGGNTIYF.

This rearrangement joins TRBV7-6 to TRBJ2-5; 9 bases match TRBD1. In germline, CDR1 is SGHVS, CDR2 FNYEAQ. The V and J ends lost 4 bases and 4 bases, in that order; junction bases with no gene match: 7. The CDR3 contains 15 residues. The DNA of the CDR3 is TGTGCCAGCAGCTCGAACAGGGGGCAGGGAGAGACCCAGTACTTC. Protein sequence: CASSSNRGQGETQYF.

The rearrangement joins TRBV5-4 to TRBJ1-2; a possible D gene is TRBD1 (6 bases). The germline CDR1 and CDR2 sequences are SGHNT and YYREEE (reference sequence). This CDR3 is 15 amino acids long. The V end was cut by 0 bases, the J end by 6 bases, with 15 bases between. CDR3 region: CASSLAGQPYDGYTF. In nucleotides, the CDR3 is TGTGCCAGCAGCTTGGCCGGACAGCCGTACGATGGCTACACCTTC.

The chain uses TRBV5-6 and TRBJ2-7; 10 bases are shared with TRBD1. Looked up from germline, CDR1 is SGHDT and CDR2 is YYEEEE. The CDR3 spans 13 residues. Trimming cost V 5 bases and J 5 bases; bases outside gene matches: 4. The CDR3 DNA follows: TGTGCCAGCAGATGGGACAGGGGAGACGAGCAGTACTTC. Translated: CASRWDRGDEQYF.